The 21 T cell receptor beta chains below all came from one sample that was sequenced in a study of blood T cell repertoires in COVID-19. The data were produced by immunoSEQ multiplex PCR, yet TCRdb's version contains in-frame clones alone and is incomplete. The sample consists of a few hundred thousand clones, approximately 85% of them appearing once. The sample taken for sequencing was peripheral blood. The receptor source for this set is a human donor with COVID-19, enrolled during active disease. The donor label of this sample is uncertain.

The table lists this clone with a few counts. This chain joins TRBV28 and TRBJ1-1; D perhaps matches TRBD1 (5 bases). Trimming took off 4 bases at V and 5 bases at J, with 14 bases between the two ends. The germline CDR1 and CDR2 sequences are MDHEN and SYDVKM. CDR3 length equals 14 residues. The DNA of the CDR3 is TGTGCCAGCAGTTCAAACGGGGGGGTGACTGAAGCTTTCTTT. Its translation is CASSSNGGVTEAFF.

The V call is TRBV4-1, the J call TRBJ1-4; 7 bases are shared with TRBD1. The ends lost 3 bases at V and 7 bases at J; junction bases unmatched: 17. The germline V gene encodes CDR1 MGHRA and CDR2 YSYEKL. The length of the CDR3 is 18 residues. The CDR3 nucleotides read TGCGCCAGCAGCCACCCCGAGATTAAGACAGGGCCCCTTGAAAAACTGTTTTTT. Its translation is CASSHPEIKTGPLEKLFF.

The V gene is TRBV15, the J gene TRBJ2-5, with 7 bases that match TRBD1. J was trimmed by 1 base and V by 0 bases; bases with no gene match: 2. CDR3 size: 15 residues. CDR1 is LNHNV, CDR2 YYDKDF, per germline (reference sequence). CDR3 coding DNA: TGTGCCACCAGCAGAGATCAGGGGGTCCAAGAGACCCAGTACTTC. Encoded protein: CATSRDQGVQETQYF.

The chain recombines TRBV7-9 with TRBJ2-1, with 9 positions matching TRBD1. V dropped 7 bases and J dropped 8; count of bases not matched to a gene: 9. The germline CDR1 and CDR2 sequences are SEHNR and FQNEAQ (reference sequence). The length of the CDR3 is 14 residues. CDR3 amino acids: CASIPGQGSHEQFF. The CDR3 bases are TGTGCCAGCATACCGGGACAGGGATCTCATGAGCAGTTCTTC.

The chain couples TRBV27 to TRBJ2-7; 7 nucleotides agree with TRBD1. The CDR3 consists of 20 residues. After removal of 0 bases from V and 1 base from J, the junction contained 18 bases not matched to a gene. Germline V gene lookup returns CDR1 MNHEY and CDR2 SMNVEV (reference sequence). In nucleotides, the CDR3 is TGTGCCAGCAGTTTATCGAAATTCGTTGACACCGGACAGGCGTCCTACGAGCAGTACTTC. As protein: CASSLSKFVDTGQASYEQYF.

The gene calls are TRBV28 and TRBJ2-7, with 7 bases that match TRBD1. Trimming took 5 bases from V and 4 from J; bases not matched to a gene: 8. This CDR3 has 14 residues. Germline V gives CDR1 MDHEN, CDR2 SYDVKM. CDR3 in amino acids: CASSGVRDRYEQYF. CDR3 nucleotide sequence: TGTGCCAGCAGTGGGGTTAGGGACAGATACGAGCAGTACTTC.

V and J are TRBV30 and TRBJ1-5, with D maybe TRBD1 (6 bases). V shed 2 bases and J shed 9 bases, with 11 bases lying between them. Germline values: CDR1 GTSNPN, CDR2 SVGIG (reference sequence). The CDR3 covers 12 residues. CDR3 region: CAWSMGAGPQHF. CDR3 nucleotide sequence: TGTGCCTGGAGTATGGGGGCCGGGCCCCAGCATTTT.

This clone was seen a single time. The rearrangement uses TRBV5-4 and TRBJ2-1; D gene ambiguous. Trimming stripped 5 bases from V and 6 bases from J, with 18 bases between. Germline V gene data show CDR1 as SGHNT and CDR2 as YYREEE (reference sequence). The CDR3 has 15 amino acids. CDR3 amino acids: CASRPTRQAANEQFF. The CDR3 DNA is TGTGCCAGCAGGCCCACACGGCAGGCCGCCAATGAGCAGTTCTTC.

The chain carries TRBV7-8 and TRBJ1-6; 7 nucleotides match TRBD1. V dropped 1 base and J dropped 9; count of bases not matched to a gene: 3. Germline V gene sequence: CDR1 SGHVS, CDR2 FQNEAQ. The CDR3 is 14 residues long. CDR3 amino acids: CASSLDRGSSPLHF. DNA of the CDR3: TGTGCCAGCAGCTTAGACAGGGGAAGTTCACCCCTCCACTTT.

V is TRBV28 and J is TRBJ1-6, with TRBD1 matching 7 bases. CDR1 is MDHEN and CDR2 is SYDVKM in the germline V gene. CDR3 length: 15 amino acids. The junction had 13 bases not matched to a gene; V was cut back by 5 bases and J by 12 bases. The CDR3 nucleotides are TGTGCCAGCAGTCCTTCCGACGGGACAGCGCGACCCCTCCACTTT. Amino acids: CASSPSDGTARPLHF.

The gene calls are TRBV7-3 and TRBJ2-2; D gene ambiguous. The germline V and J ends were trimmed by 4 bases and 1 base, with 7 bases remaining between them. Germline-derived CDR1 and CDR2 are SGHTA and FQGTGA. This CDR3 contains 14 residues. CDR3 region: CASSSQWNTGELFF. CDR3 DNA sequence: TGTGCCAGCAGCTCCCAGTGGAACACCGGGGAGCTGTTTTTT.

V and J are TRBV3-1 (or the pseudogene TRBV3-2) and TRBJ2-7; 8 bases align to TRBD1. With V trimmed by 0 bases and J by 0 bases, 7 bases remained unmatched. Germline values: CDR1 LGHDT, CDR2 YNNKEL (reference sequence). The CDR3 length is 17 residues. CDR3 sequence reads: CASSQDVAGGLSYEQYF. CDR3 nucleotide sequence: TGTGCCAGCAGCCAAGATGTGGCAGGGGGCCTCTCCTACGAGCAGTACTTC.

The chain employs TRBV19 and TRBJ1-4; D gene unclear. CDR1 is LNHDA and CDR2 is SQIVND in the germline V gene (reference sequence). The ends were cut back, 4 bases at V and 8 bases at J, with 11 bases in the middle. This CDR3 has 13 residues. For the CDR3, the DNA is TGTGCCAGTAGTACCCCAGCGGAGGAAAAACTGTTTTTT. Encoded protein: CASSTPAEEKLFF.

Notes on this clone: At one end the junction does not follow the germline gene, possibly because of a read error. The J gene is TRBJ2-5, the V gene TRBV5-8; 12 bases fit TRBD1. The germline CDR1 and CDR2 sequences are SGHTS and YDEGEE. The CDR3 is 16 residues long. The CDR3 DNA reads TGTGCCAGCAGTTTGGGACAGGGGGCCCGTGGGGAGACCCAGTACTTC. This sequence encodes CASSLGQGARGETQYF.

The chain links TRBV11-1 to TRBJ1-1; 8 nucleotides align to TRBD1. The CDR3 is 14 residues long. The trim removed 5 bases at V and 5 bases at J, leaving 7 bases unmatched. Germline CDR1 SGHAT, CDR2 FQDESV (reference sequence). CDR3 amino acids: CASSVGQGDTEAFF. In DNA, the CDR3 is TGTGCCAGCAGCGTAGGACAGGGCGATACTGAAGCTTTCTTT.

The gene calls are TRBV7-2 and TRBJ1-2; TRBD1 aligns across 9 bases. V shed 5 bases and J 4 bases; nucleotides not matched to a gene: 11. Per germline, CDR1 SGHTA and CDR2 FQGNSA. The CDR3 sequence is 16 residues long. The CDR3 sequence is CASSLGQGTSGYGYTF. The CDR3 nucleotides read TGTGCCAGCAGCCTGGGACAGGGAACCTCTGGCTATGGCTACACCTTC.

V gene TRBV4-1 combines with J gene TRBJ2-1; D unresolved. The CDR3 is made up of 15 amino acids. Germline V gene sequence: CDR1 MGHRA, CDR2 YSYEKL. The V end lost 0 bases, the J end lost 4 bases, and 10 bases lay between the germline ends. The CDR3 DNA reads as TGCGCCAGCAGCCAAGAGCGCCGTTTTTACAATGAGCAGTTCTTC. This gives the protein CASSQERRFYNEQFF.

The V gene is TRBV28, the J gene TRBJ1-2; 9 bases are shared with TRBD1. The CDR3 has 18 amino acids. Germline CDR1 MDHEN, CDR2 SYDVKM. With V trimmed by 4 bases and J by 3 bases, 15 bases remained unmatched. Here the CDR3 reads CASSSNPGTGYIYYGYTF. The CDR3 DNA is TGTGCCAGCAGTTCGAACCCCGGGACAGGGTATATCTACTATGGCTACACCTTC.

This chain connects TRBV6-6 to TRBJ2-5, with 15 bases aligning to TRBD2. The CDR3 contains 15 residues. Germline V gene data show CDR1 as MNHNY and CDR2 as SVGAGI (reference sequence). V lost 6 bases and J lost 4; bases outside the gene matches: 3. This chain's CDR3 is CASSPGLAGGETQYF. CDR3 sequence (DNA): TGTGCCAGCAGCCCGGGACTAGCGGGAGGAGAGACCCAGTACTTC.

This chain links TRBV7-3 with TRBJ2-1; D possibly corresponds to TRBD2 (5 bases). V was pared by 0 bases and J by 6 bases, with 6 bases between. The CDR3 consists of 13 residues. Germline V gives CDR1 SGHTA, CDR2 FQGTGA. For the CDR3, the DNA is TGTGCCAGCAGCTTAACTAGCGTCAATGAGCAGTTCTTC. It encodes CASSLTSVNEQFF.

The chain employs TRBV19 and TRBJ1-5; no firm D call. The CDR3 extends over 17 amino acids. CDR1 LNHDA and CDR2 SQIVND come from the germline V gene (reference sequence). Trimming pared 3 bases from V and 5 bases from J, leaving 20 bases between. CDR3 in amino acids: CASSISLAGSPDQPQHF. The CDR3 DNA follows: TGTGCCAGTAGTATTTCCTTGGCAGGCAGCCCCGATCAGCCCCAGCATTTT.